These 29 T cell receptor beta chains were all obtained from the same sample, sequenced in a study of human T cells and chemical hapten exposure. A single record per CDR3 protein comes from TCRdb applying MiXCR to the RACE reads. The data hold under 200,000 distinct CDR3 sequences, with roughly 15% observed a single time. Noted time point: patch test 1, 2 weeks after DPC sensitization. The treatment was: therapeutic diphenylcyclopropenone sensitization with weekly scalp DPC. The sample here was whole blood, taken in connection with sensitization to the hapten diphenylcyclopropenone (DPC). The receptors were sampled from a woman under 40 with alopecia areata. Some clones in this sample may be carry-over from other donors' samples.

This clonotype was detected many times. The DNA of the CDR3 is TGCAGTGTAGGTCAAGAGGGCTCCTACGAGCAGTACTTC. It codes for CSVGQEGSYEQYF. This chain joins TRBV20-1 and TRBJ2-7; a possible D gene is TRBD2 (5 bases). Trimming took off 7 bases at V and 0 bases at J, with 13 bases between the two ends. Germline CDR1 and CDR2: DFQATT and SNEGSKA (reference sequence). This CDR3 has 13 amino acids.

The chain combines TRBV20-1 with TRBJ1-6; a weak D match, TRBD1 (6 bases). Between the trimmed V and J ends, which lost 0 bases and 8 bases, there was a span of 11 bases. Germline CDR1 reads DFQATT; CDR2 reads SNEGSKA (reference sequence). The CDR3 covers 14 residues. DNA for the CDR3: TGCAGTGCTAGAGAGTCAGGACAGTATTCACCCCTCCACTTT. This gives the protein CSARESGQYSPLHF.

V and J are TRBV7-2 and TRBJ2-5; D is undetermined. The V and J ends lost 7 bases and 4 bases respectively, with 13 bases between them. The CDR3 contains 13 residues. Germline-derived CDR1 and CDR2 are SGHTA and FQGNSA. The CDR3 nucleotides read TGTGCCAGCACCCCAAGGAATAGAGAGACCCAGTACTTC. Translation: CASTPRNRETQYF. Full variable domain (remainder filled in from reference TRBV7-2 and TRBJ2-5): GAGVSQSPSNKVTEKGKDVELRCDPISGHTALYWYRQSLGQGLEFLIYFQGNSAPDKSGLPSDRFSAERTGGSVSTLTIQRTQQEDSAVYLCASTPRNRETQYFGPGTRLLVL.

This clonotype has a handful of counts. V and J are TRBV30 and TRBJ1-4; no reliable D call. The CDR3 spans 15 residues. Germline V gives CDR1 GTSNPN, CDR2 SVGIG (reference sequence). Trimming stripped 0 bases from V and 8 bases from J, with 16 bases between. In DNA form, the CDR3 reads TGTGCCTGGAGTGTATTCGGGGAAACTTGGGAAAAACTGTTTTTT. This sequence encodes CAWSVFGETWEKLFF.

V and J are TRBV29-1 and TRBJ2-7, with 10 bases matching TRBD1. The CDR3 is 13 residues long. V was pared by 4 bases and J by 3 bases, with 3 bases of the junction left unmatched. The V gene's germline CDR1 is SQVTM and CDR2 ANQGSEA. The CDR3 spells CSVGTGGNYEQYF. Here the CDR3 DNA reads TGCAGCGTTGGGACAGGGGGGAACTACGAGCAGTACTTC.

This clonotype was found many times. The chain couples TRBV2 to TRBJ2-7; D not certain. The CDR3 extends over 11 amino acids. Trimming left V 6 bases short and J 3 bases short, with 6 bases between. The germline V gene encodes CDR1 SNHLY and CDR2 FYNNEI. The CDR3 bases are TGTGCCAGCAGCGAGGTCTACGAGCAGTACTTC. Translating it yields CASSEVYEQYF. Variable domain in full (rest from reference TRBV2 and TRBJ2-7): EPEVTQTPSHQVTQMGQEVILRCVPISNHLYFYWYRQILGQKVEFLVSFYNNEISEKSEIFDDQFSVERPDGSNFTLKIRSTKLEDSAMYFCASSEVYEQYFGPGTRLTVT.

This clonotype was observed a handful of times. This rearrangement joins TRBV6-5 to TRBJ2-3; 8 bases are a match to TRBD2. This CDR3 is 16 amino acids long. V was pared by 3 bases and J by 4 bases, with 9 bases of the junction left unmatched. Germline lookup yields CDR1 MNHEY and CDR2 SVGAGI. CDR3 residues: CASSYIWSGRADTQYF. DNA for the CDR3: TGTGCCAGCAGTTATATATGGTCCGGGAGGGCAGATACGCAGTATTTT.

This clonotype was seen only a few times. V usage is TRBV4-2 and J usage is TRBJ1-2; no reliable D call. Trimming pared 0 bases from V and 0 bases from J, leaving 8 bases between. Germline CDR1 is LGHNA and CDR2 is YNFKEQ. The CDR3 covers 15 residues. In nucleotides, the CDR3 is TGTGCCAGCAGCCAAGAATGGGGAGCTAACTATGGCTACACCTTC. Its translation is CASSQEWGANYGYTF.

The chain couples TRBV10-3 to TRBJ2-7, with D possibly matching TRBD2 (5 bases). The CDR3 runs to 13 residues. Trimming stripped 6 bases from V and 4 bases from J, with 13 bases between. CDR1 and CDR2 (germline): ENHRY, SYGVKD. The CDR3 sequence is CAISAVPGYEQYF. The DNA for the CDR3 is TGTGCCATCAGCGCGGTACCGGGGTACGAGCAGTACTTC.

This clonotype was counted ten times or more. The CDR3 is CSARLGQSAYEQYF. CDR3 DNA sequence: TGCAGTGCTAGATTGGGACAGTCCGCCTACGAGCAGTACTTC. The chain uses TRBV20-1 and TRBJ2-7; 7 bases agree with TRBD1. The junction had 6 bases not matched to a gene; V was cut back by 2 bases and J by 2 bases. The CDR3 has 14 amino acids. In germline, CDR1 is DFQATT, CDR2 SNEGSKA (reference sequence).

The V call is TRBV29-1, the J call TRBJ1-4; D is possibly TRBD1 (5 bases). Germline lookup yields CDR1 SQVTM and CDR2 ANQGSEA. Trimming took 4 bases from V and 11 from J, leaving 14 bases between them. The CDR3 has 12 amino acids. This CDR3 reads CSVVRQGGKLFF. The DNA for the CDR3 is TGCAGCGTTGTCCGGCAGGGAGGGAAACTGTTTTTT. Filled out from reference TRBV29-1 and TRBJ1-4, the complete variable domain reads SAVISQKPSRDICQRGTSLTIQCQVDSQVTMMFWYRQQPGQSLTLIATANQGSEATYESGFVIDKFPISRPNLTFSTLTVSNMSPEDSSIYLCSVVRQGGKLFFGSGTQLSVL.

This clonotype turned up a few times. This chain links TRBV6-2 or TRBV6-3 with TRBJ1-1; 8 bases are shared with TRBD1. In germline, CDR1 is MNHEY, CDR2 SVGEGT. This CDR3 spans 15 amino acids. With 4 bases clipped from V and 1 base from J, the junction kept 5 bases outside the gene matches. The CDR3 region is CASSSPGTGNTEAFF. CDR3 DNA sequence: TGTGCCAGCAGTTCCCCCGGGACAGGGAACACTGAAGCTTTCTTT.

The rearrangement links TRBV29-1 to TRBJ1-1; D might be TRBD1 (5 bases). CDR3 length equals 15 residues. V lost 1 base to trimming and J lost 1 base, with 13 bases between them. The germline gives CDR1 SQVTM, CDR2 ANQGSEA. The CDR3 protein is CSVEGPRGTNTEAFF. Written as DNA, the CDR3 is TGCAGCGTTGAAGGTCCCCGGGGGACGAACACTGAAGCTTTCTTT.

This clonotype was seen more than once but under ten times. The chain carries TRBV5-1 and TRBJ1-2; possible D gene TRBD1, 6 bases. Germline CDR1 reads SGHRS; CDR2 reads YFSETQ. The CDR3 is 14 residues long. The V end was cut by 4 bases, the J end by 4 bases, with 14 bases between. In DNA form, the CDR3 reads TGCGCCAGCAGCCCGGGAGGGGGGACCTATGGCTACACCTTC. This gives the protein CASSPGGGTYGYTF.

This clonotype was picked up many times. This sequence joins TRBV12-3 or TRBV12-4 and TRBJ1-2; D gene uncertain. V lost 6 bases to trimming and J lost 3 bases, with 14 bases between them. The CDR3 is 14 residues long. The CDR3 bases are TGTGCCAGCAGGCAAACCGGGGAGGACTATGGCTACACCTTC. Amino acid sequence: CASRQTGEDYGYTF.

This clonotype has a handful of counts. The chain links TRBV6-6 to TRBJ1-4; D is unresolved. The CDR3 totals 17 residues. With 2 bases removed from V and 3 bases from J, the gap between germline ends came to 16 bases. Germline V CDR1 and CDR2: MNHNY, SVGAGI (reference sequence). This chain's CDR3 is CASSYRPTPLANEKLFF. The CDR3 DNA follows: TGTGCCAGCAGTTACCGTCCGACTCCCTTAGCTAATGAAAAACTGTTTTTT.

In this sample, this clonotype turned up a few times. This chain links TRBV10-3 with TRBJ2-1; possibly TRBD1 for D (5 bases). From germline, CDR1 is ENHRY and CDR2 SYGVKD. V gave up 7 bases and J gave up 6 bases, with 19 bases separating them. This CDR3 is built from 15 residues. The CDR3 region has the DNA TGTGCCATCATCGACGGCAGGGATGGATCCAATGAGCAGTTCTTC. Its protein product is CAIIDGRDGSNEQFF.

J is TRBJ2-1 and V is TRBV30; no reliable D call. The CDR3 covers 13 residues. With 4 bases removed from V and 3 bases from J, the gap between germline ends came to 10 bases. Germline-derived CDR1 and CDR2 are GTSNPN and SVGIG (reference sequence). The CDR3 DNA reads as TGTGCCTGGACCCGGACGGACTACAATGAGCAGTTCTTC. This gives the protein CAWTRTDYNEQFF.

This clonotype has only a few counts. The chain couples TRBV18 to TRBJ1-3; 9 nucleotides align to TRBD1. Germline V gene lookup returns CDR1 KGHSH and CDR2 LQKENI. The CDR3 loop spans 23 amino acids. The junction had 22 bases not matched to a gene; V was cut back by 1 base and J by 0 bases. This CDR3 reads CASSPRSLFGTGKDPLSGNTIYF. CDR3 nucleotides: TGTGCCAGCTCACCACGCTCCCTCTTCGGGACAGGGAAGGATCCCCTCTCTGGAAACACCATATATTTT.

This clonotype was counted only a few times. The chain employs TRBV18 and TRBJ1-2; D call uncertain. CDR1 is KGHSH, CDR2 LQKENI, per germline. The CDR3 consists of 17 residues. V lost 3 bases and J 1 base, leaving 18 bases between the germline ends. The CDR3 nucleotides read TGTGCCAGCTCACCTCTCCCGCAGAGACTAAATAACTATGGCTACACCTTC. As protein: CASSPLPQRLNNYGYTF.

The V call is TRBV28, the J call TRBJ1-1; D perhaps matches TRBD1 (5 bases). The CDR3 contains 15 residues. Germline V lookup: CDR1 MDHEN, CDR2 SYDVKM. V lost 6 bases, J lost 1 base, and 15 bases lay in between. The CDR3 DNA is TGTGCCAGCAGCCCTTACGGGACCGCGAACACTGAAGCTTTCTTT. Translating gives CASSPYGTANTEAFF.

The rearrangement uses TRBV18 and TRBJ1-5; the D is unclear. The CDR3 runs to 13 residues. V was shortened by 6 bases and J by 3 bases, with 9 bases between the two germline ends. Germline lookup yields CDR1 KGHSH and CDR2 LQKENI. CDR3 DNA: TGTGCCAGCTCCGACCTTAACAATCAGCCCCAGCATTTT. Encoded protein: CASSDLNNQPQHF. The variable domain in full, with the rest retrieved from reference TRBV18 and TRBJ1-5, is NAGVMQNPRHLVRRRGQEARLRCSPMKGHSHVYWYRQLPEEGLKFMVYLQKENIIDESGMPKERFSAEFPKEGPSILRIQQVVRGDSAAYFCASSDLNNQPQHFGDGTRLSIL.

This sequence joins TRBV30 and TRBJ1-5; tentatively, D is TRBD1 (5 bases). Germline CDR1 and CDR2: GTSNPN and SVGIG (reference sequence). This CDR3 is 15 amino acids long. V lost 4 bases to trimming and J lost 6 bases, with 19 bases between them. CDR3 in amino acids: CAWTPLGTFGQPQHF. The CDR3 DNA is TGTGCCTGGACTCCCCTCGGGACTTTTGGTCAGCCCCAGCATTTT.

There are a few counts of this clonotype. V gene TRBV7-8 combines with J gene TRBJ1-1; no clear D. Trimming stripped 5 bases from V and 1 base from J, with 14 bases between. CDR1 SGHVS and CDR2 FQNEAQ come from the germline V gene. The CDR3 totals 15 residues. The CDR3 sequence is CASSRADLRNTEAFF. CDR3 nucleotides: TGTGCCAGCAGCCGCGCGGACTTAAGGAACACTGAAGCTTTCTTT.

This chain uses TRBV4-1 with TRBJ2-1, with unresolved D. V lost 1 base, J lost 0 bases, and 7 bases lay in between. The CDR3 extends over 15 amino acids. Germline loops: CDR1 MGHRA, CDR2 YSYEKL. CDR3 protein: CASSQGPGSYNEQFF. The CDR3 bases are TGCGCCAGCAGCCAAGGTCCCGGCTCCTACAATGAGCAGTTCTTC.

At least ten counts were recorded for this clonotype. The J gene is TRBJ1-1, the V gene TRBV6-2 or TRBV6-3, with D uncertain. The length of the CDR3 is 16 residues. V dropped 5 bases and J dropped 1 base, with 17 bases sitting between them. Germline assignment: CDR1 MNHEY and CDR2 SVGEGT. CDR3: CASSTPLLGWNTEAFF. The CDR3 DNA reads TGTGCCAGCAGTACCCCCTTGTTGGGGTGGAACACTGAAGCTTTCTTT.

The rearrangement joins TRBV28 to TRBJ2-3; D not certain. The V gene lost 3 bases and the J gene lost 6 bases, with 10 bases spanning the gap. CDR3 length: 13 residues. Germline values: CDR1 MDHEN, CDR2 SYDVKM. DNA for the CDR3: TGTGCCAGCAGTTTGGGGTCGAAGGATACGCAGTATTTT. Encoded protein: CASSLGSKDTQYF.

In its sample, this clonotype was seen a few times. V gene TRBV3-1 combines with J gene TRBJ1-5; no clear D gene. The germline V gene has CDR1 LGHDT and CDR2 YNNKEL (reference sequence). The CDR3 consists of 13 residues. Trimming stripped 2 bases from V and 1 base from J, with 3 bases between. For the CDR3, the DNA is TGTGCCAGCAGCCAACAGAGCAATCAGCCCCAGCATTTT. The encoded protein is CASSQQSNQPQHF.

This clonotype has just a few counts. The V gene is TRBV5-1, the J gene TRBJ1-2, with D perhaps TRBD1 (6 bases). This CDR3 is built from 14 residues. Trimming took 6 bases from V and 3 from J, leaving 15 bases between them. The germline V gene has CDR1 SGHRS and CDR2 YFSETQ. CDR3 loop: CASKRGGADYGYTF. The DNA of the CDR3 is TGCGCCAGCAAACGGGGGGGCGCGGACTATGGCTACACCTTC.